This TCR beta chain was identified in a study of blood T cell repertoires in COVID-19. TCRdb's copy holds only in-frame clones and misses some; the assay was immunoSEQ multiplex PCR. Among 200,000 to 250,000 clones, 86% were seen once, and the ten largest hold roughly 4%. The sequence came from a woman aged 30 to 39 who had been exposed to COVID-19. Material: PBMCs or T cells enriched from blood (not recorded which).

CDR3 DNA: TGCGCCAGCAGCCAAGATTACAGCGGGGGTGGGGAGCAGTACTTC. This encodes CASSQDYSGGGEQYF. The chain is built from TRBV4-1 and TRBJ2-7; 8 bases agree with TRBD2. This CDR3 has 15 amino acids. V dropped 0 bases and J dropped 7; count of bases not matched to a gene: 8. From germline, CDR1 is MGHRA and CDR2 YSYEKL.